The present TCR beta chain was sequenced within a study of CD4 T cells in relation to SARS-CoV-2 and coronaviruses. Unexposed donor CD4+ T cells date from 2011-2018, before the COVID-19 pandemic. The CDR3 runs to 14 residues. V shed 2 bases and J shed 7 bases, with 10 bases lying between them. Germline V gene sequence: CDR1 SGHRS, CDR2 YFSETQ. Study outcomes and limitations: No crossreactivity against non-spike viral proteins was tested here. In roughly 60% of donors, memory CD4+ clonotypes crossrecognized SARS-CoV-2 and at least one common cold coronavirus spike.

Generated by immunoSEQ multiplex PCR, the TCRdb table keeps only in-frame clones and is missing some. The table shows 55,000 to 70,000 clones, with approximately 93% occurring only once. About this clone: Its cognate antigen is unknown.

The source is a human donor in good health. The J gene is TRBJ1-6, the V gene TRBV5-1, with D unresolved. Sequencing was carried out using naive CD4+ T cells from PBMCs. Subset here: naive CD4+ T cells isolated by negative enrichment. CDR3 DNA: TGCGCCAGCAGCTTCAGAGGGTCCAATTCACCCCTCCACTTT. Its protein product is CASSFRGSNSPLHF.